This T cell receptor (beta chain) was captured in a study of cytomegalovirus exposure and HLA in healthy donors. CDR3 length: 15 residues. Germline V gene lookup returns CDR1 SGDLS and CDR2 YYNGEE. J lost 2 bases, V lost 0 bases, and 5 bases had no gene match. Measured with immunoSEQ multiplex PCR; TCRdb has only the in-frame clones, and not every one. In the table there are 200,000 or so clones, 84% of which are singletons. As for this clone: Its target is not known.

Study-wide findings and caveats: According to a subsequent analysis, TCR clusters from the first cohort were inclined to appear together in the roughly 120 validation repertoires. Through in vitro validation, a few CMV-associated chains were shown to be specific for CMV antigens.

The specimen was PBMCs. This chain uses TRBV9 with TRBJ2-7; 7 positions agree with TRBD2. The TCR originated in a man between 18 and 29 years old in good health and CMV-seropositive. CDR3 region: CASSVDSGPTYEQYF. The CDR3 DNA reads TGTGCCAGCAGCGTAGATAGCGGGCCTACCTACGAGCAGTACTTC.